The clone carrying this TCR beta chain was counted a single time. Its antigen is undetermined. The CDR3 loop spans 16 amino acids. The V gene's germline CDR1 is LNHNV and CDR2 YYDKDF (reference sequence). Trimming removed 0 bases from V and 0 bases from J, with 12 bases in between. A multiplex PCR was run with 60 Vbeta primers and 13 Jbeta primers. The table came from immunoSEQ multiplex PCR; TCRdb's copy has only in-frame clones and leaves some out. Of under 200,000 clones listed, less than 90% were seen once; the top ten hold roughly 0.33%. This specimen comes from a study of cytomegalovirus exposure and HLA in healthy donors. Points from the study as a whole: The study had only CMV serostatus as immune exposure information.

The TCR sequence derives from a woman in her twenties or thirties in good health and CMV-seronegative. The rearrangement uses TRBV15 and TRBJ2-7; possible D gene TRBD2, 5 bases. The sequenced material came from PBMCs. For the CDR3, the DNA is TGTGCCACCAGCAGAGATCAAGCGGTCAGCTCCTACGAGCAGTACTTC. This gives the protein CATSRDQAVSSYEQYF.